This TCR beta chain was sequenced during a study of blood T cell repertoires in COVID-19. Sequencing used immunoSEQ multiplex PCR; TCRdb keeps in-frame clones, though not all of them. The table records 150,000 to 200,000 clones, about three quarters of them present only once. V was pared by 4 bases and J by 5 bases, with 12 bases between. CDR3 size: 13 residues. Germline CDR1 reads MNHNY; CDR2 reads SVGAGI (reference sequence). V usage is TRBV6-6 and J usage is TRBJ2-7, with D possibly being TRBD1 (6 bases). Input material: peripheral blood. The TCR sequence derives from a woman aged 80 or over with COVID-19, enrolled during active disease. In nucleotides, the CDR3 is TGTGCCAGCAGTTCACAGGGCGTCCACGAGCAGTACTTC. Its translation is CASSSQGVHEQYF.